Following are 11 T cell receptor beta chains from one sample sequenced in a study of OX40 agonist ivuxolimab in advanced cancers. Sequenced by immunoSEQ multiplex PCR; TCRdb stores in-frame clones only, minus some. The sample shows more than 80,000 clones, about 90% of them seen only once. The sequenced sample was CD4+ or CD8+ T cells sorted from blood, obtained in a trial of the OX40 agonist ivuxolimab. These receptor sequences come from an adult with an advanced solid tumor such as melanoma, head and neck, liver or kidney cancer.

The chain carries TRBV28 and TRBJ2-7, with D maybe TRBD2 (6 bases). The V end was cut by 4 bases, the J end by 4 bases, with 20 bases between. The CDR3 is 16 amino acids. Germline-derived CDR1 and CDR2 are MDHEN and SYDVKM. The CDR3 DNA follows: TGTGCCAGCAGTTCAATCACCGGGACTCGCCCTTACGAGCAGTACGTC. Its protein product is CASSSITGTRPYEQYV.

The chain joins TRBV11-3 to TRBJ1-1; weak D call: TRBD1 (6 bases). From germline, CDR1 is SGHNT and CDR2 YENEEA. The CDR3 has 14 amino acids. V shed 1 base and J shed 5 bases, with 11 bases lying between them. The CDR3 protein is CASSLGGGDTEAFF. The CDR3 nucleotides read TGTGCCAGCAGCTTAGGAGGGGGGGATACTGAAGCTTTCTTT.

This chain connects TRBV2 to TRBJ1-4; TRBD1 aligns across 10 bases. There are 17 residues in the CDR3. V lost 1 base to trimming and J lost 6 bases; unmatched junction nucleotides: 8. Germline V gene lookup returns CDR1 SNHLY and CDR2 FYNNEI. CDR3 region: CASSEVVVGTGDEKLFF. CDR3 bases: TGTGCCAGCAGTGAAGTGGTTGTCGGGACAGGGGATGAAAAACTGTTTTTT.

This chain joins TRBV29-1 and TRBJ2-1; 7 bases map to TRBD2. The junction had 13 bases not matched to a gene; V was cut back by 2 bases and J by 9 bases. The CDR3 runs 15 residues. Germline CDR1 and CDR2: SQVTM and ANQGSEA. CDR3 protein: CSVEWTRSRTGEQFF. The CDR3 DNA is TGCAGCGTTGAATGGACTAGGTCTCGGACTGGTGAGCAGTTCTTC.

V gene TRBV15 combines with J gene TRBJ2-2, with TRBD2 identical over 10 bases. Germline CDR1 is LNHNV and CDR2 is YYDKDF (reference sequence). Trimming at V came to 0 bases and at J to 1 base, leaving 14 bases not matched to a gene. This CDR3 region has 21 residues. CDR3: CATSRDFIFQLAGKNTGELFF. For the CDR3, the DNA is TGTGCCACCAGCAGAGATTTCATTTTTCAACTAGCGGGGAAGAACACCGGGGAGCTGTTTTTT.

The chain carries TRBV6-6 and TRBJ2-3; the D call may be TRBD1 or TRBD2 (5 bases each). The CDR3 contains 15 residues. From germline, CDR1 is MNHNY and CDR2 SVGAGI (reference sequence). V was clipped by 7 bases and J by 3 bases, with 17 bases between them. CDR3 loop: CASTDWGRGTDTQYF. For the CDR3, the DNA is TGTGCCAGCACTGATTGGGGGAGAGGGACAGATACGCAGTATTTT.

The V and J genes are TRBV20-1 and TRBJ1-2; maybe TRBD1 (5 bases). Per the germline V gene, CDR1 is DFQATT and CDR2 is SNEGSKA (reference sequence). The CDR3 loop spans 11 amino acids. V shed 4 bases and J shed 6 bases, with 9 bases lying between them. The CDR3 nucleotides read TGCAGTGCTATAAGGGGCCATGGCTACACCTTC. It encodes CSAIRGHGYTF.

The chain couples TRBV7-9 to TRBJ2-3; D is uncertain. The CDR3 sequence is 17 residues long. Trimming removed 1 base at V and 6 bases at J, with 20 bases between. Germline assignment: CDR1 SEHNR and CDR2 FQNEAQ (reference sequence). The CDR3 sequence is CASSLGWGNSPKDTQYF. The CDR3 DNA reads TGTGCCAGCAGCTTAGGCTGGGGAAATTCGCCCAAGGATACGCAGTATTTT.

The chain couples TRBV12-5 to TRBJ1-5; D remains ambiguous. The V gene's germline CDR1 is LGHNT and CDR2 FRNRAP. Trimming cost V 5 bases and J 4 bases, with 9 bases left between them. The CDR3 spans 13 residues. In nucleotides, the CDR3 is TGTGCTAGTGGTCCTATCCTAAATCAGCCCCAGCATTTT. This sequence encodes CASGPILNQPQHF.

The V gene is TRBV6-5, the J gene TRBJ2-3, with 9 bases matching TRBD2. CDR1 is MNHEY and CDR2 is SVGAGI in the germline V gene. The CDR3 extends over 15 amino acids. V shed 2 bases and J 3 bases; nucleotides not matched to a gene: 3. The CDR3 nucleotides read TGTGCCAGCAGTTACGAGGCGGGGGGGACAGATACGCAGTATTTT. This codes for CASSYEAGGTDTQYF.

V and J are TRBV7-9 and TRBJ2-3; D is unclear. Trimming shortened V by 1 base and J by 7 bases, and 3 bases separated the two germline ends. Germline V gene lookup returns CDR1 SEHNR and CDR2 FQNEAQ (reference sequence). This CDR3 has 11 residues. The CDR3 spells CASSLVNTQYF. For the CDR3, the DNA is TGTGCCAGCAGCTTAGTAAATACGCAGTATTTT.